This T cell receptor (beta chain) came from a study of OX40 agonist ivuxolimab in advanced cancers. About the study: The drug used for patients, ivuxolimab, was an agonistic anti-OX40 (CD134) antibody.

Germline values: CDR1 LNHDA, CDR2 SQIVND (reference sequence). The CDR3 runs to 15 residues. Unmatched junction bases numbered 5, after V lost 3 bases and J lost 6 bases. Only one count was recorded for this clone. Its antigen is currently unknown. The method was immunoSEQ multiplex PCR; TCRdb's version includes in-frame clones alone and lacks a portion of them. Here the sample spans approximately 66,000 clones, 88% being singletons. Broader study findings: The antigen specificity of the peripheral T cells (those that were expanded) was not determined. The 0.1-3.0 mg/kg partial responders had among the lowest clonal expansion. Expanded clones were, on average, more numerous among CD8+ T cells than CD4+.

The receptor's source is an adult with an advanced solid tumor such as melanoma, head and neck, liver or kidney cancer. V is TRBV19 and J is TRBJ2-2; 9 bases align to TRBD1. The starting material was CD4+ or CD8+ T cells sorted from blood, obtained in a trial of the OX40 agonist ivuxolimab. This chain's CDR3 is CASSMLDRGAGELFF. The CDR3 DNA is TGTGCCAGTAGTATGCTGGACAGGGGCGCCGGGGAGCTGTTTTTT.